These 10 T cell receptor beta chains came from one sample sequenced in a study of long-term antiretroviral therapy in people with HIV. Researchers ran immunoSEQ v3.0 at survey level. TCRdb's table, derived via immunoSEQ multiplex PCR, lists solely in-frame clones and lacks some. This sample has about 43,000 clones, with roughly 86% found just once. The source was unsorted PBMCs, collected 0.1 years before starting antiretroviral therapy. Source of these receptors: a woman aged 50 to 65 with HIV.

This chain joins TRBV9 and TRBJ2-6; D tentatively fits TRBD1 or TRBD2 (5 bases each). Germline CDR1 reads SGDLS; CDR2 reads YYNGEE. Trimming took 3 bases from V and 1 from J, leaving 11 bases between them. This CDR3 spans 16 amino acids. The CDR3 DNA follows: TGTGCCAGCAGCGCGGGACCCAATTCTGGGGCCAACGTCCTGACTTTC. Translated, it gives CASSAGPNSGANVLTF.

The table lists this clone with a few counts. The chain employs TRBV30 and TRBJ1-6; D is undetermined. The V gene's germline CDR1 is GTSNPN and CDR2 SVGIG (reference sequence). V dropped 0 bases and J dropped 5 bases, with 11 bases sitting between them. This CDR3 has 15 residues. CDR3 in amino acids: CAWSVQWADNSPLHF. The CDR3 coding sequence is TGTGCCTGGAGTGTACAGTGGGCGGATAATTCACCCCTCCACTTT.

The chain couples TRBV12-5 to TRBJ2-7, with 8 bases identical to TRBD1. Germline CDR1 reads LGHNT; CDR2 reads FRNRAP. The CDR3 consists of 16 residues. Trimming removed 4 bases from V and 3 bases from J; junction bases left unmatched: 11. The CDR3 sequence is CASGSTRQGTVYEQYF. In nucleotides, the CDR3 is TGTGCTAGTGGTTCCACCCGACAGGGGACGGTCTACGAGCAGTACTTC.

J is TRBJ1-1 and V is TRBV4-1; weak D call: TRBD1 (6 bases). Germline assignment: CDR1 MGHRA and CDR2 YSYEKL. The germline V and J ends were trimmed by 4 bases and 1 base, with 10 bases remaining between them. The CDR3 loop spans 14 amino acids. CDR3 in DNA: TGCGCCAGCAGCCGGCTACAGGGGAACACTGAAGCTTTCTTT. This gives the protein CASSRLQGNTEAFF.

The chain uses TRBV7-9 and TRBJ1-1; 7 positions agree with TRBD1. The CDR3 loop spans 12 amino acids. Germline V gives CDR1 SEHNR, CDR2 FQNEAQ (reference sequence). V trimming: 1 base; J trimming: 11 bases; junction bases outside the gene matches: 4. The CDR3 nucleotides read TGTGCCAGCAGCTTAGAACAGGGGCCCGCTTTCTTT. This translates into CASSLEQGPAFF.

The CDR3 protein is CASSFTNSAGYTF. The CDR3 DNA sequence: TGCGCCAGCAGCTTTACCAATTCGGCGGGCTACACCTTC. V is TRBV5-1 and J is TRBJ1-2; D call uncertain. V was trimmed by 2 bases and J by 8 bases, leaving 13 bases between them. Germline assignment: CDR1 SGHRS and CDR2 YFSETQ. CDR3 size: 13 residues.

This clone was counted once. The gene calls are TRBV11-3 and TRBJ2-3; a possible D gene is TRBD2 (6 bases). V was shortened by 5 bases and J by 0 bases, with 15 bases between the two germline ends. Germline-derived CDR1 and CDR2 are SGHNT and YENEEA. The CDR3 totals 16 residues. CDR3 sequence: CASSTTGGLSTDTQYF. CDR3 sequence (DNA): TGTGCCAGCAGCACGACCGGGGGTCTTAGCACAGATACGCAGTATTTT.

The CDR3: CASSSPTGPFYGYTF. Here the CDR3 DNA reads TGTGCCAGCAGTAGCCCCACGGGACCGTTCTATGGCTACACCTTC. This rearrangement joins TRBV6-5 to TRBJ1-2; D is possibly TRBD1 (5 bases). Germline values: CDR1 MNHEY, CDR2 SVGAGI. The CDR3 is 15 amino acids. Trimming left V 5 bases short and J 4 bases short, with 17 bases between.

In nucleotides, the CDR3 is TGTGCCATCAGTGAGGGACCGAAGAACACTGAAGCTTTCTTT. Translating it yields CAISEGPKNTEAFF. V usage is TRBV10-3 and J usage is TRBJ1-1; no firm D call. Germline V gives CDR1 ENHRY, CDR2 SYGVKD. The CDR3 runs 14 residues. V was trimmed by 2 bases and J by 1 base, leaving 8 bases between them.

This chain connects TRBV1 to TRBJ1-1. TRBV1 counts as a pseudogene. CDR3 length equals 16 residues. CDR3 sequence: CTSSQVRGPVGTEAFF. DNA of the CDR3: TGCACCAGCAGCCAAGTGCGGGGACCAGTAGGCACTGAAGCTTTCTTT.